Sequencing of this T cell receptor beta chain was carried out in a study of cytomegalovirus exposure and HLA in healthy donors. Study-level results: TCR beta sequences reportedly predicted most subjects' HLA-A and HLA-B alleles accurately. The study found most TCR sequences rare, yet found some public TCRs in many donors. Reports showed the classifier diagnosing cytomegalovirus status with high specificity and sensitivity.

A word on this clone: Its matching antigen is unknown.

60 Vbeta and 13 Jbeta primers were used in PCR. Only in-frame clones appear in the TCRdb table, and some are missing; sequencing was by immunoSEQ multiplex PCR. The table records 200,000 to 250,000 clones, roughly 70% of them present only once. The CDR3 runs to 14 residues. V lost 4 bases, J lost 4 bases, and 14 bases lay in between. Germline values: CDR1 SGDLS, CDR2 YYNGEE. Sequenced input: PBMCs. The rearrangement joins TRBV9 to TRBJ1-2, with D maybe TRBD1 (5 bases). The sequence derives from a woman in her 30s in good health and CMV-seronegative. Here the CDR3 reads CASSQSGLSYGYTF. CDR3 in DNA: TGTGCCAGCAGCCAGTCGGGACTAAGCTATGGCTACACCTTC.